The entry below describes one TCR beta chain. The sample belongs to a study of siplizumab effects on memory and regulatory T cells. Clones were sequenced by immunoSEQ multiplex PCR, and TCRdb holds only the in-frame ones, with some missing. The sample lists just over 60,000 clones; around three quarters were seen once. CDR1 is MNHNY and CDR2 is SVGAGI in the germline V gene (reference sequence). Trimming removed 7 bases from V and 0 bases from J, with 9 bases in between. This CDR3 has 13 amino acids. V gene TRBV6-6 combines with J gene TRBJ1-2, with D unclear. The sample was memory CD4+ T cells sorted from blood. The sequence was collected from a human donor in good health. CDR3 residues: CASNPGANYGYTF. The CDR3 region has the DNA TGTGCCAGCAACCCAGGAGCTAACTATGGCTACACCTTC.